This T cell receptor beta chain was profiled in a study of cytomegalovirus exposure and HLA in healthy donors. Study as a whole: Earlier results showed roughly 110 million unique TCR beta sequences derived from some 190 million T cells.

Trimming stripped 1 base from V and 4 bases from J, with 11 bases between. Germline V gene lookup returns CDR1 SGHNT and CDR2 YYREEE (reference sequence). The CDR3 has 14 amino acids. Use of 60 Vbeta and 13 Jbeta primers characterized the PCR. The data were produced by immunoSEQ multiplex PCR, yet TCRdb's version contains in-frame clones alone and is incomplete. The data contain some 190,000 clones, over 70% of them seen just once; the ten biggest clones take up 1.3%. The V call is TRBV5-4, the J call TRBJ1-2; D not certain. This clonotype was obtained from a man aged 25 to 40 in good health and CMV-seronegative. The sample taken for sequencing was PBMCs. CDR3 nucleotide sequence: TGTGCCAGCAGCTTGCGAGGATTCGGCTATGGCTACACCTTC. This sequence encodes CASSLRGFGYGYTF.